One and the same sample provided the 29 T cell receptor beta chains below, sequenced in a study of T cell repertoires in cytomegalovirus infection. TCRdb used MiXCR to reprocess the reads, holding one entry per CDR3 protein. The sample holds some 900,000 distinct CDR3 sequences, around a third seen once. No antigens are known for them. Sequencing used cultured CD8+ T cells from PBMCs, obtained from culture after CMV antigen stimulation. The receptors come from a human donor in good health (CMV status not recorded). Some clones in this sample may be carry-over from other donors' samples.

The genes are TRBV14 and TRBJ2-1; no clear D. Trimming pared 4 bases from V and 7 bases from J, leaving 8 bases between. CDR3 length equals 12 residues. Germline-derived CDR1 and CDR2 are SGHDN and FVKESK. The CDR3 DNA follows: TGTGCCAGCAGCCCGAAGAGGAATGAGCAGTTCTTC. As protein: CASSPKRNEQFF. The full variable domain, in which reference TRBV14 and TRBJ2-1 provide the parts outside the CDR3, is EAGVTQFPSHSVIEKGQTVTLRCDPISGHDNLYWYRRVMGKEIKFLLHFVKESKQDESGMPNNRFLAERTGGTYSTLKVQPAELEDSGVYFCASSPKRNEQFFGPGTRLTVL.

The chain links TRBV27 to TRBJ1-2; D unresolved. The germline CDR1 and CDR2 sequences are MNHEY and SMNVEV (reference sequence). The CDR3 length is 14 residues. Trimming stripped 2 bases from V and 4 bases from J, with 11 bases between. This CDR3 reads CASSLRPGIYGYTF. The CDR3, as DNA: TGTGCCAGCAGTTTACGCCCAGGTATCTATGGCTACACCTTC.

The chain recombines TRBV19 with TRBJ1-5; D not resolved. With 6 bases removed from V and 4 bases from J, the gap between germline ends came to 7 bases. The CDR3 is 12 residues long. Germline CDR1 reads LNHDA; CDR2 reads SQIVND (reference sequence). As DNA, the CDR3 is TGTGCCAGTAGAGACGGTAATCAGCCCCAGCATTTT. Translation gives CASRDGNQPQHF.

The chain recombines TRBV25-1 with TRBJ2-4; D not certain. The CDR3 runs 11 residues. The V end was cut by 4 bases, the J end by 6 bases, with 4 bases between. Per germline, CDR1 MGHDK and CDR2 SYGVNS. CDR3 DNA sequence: TGTGCCAGCAGTGTTATAAACATTCAGTACTTC. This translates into CASSVINIQYF.

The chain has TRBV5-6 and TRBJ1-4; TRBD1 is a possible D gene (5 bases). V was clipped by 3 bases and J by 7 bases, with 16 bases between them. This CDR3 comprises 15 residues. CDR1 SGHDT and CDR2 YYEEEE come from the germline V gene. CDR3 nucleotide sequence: TGTGCCAGCAGCTACGGGACTGGAGGCGGTGAAAAACTGTTTTTT. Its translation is CASSYGTGGGEKLFF.

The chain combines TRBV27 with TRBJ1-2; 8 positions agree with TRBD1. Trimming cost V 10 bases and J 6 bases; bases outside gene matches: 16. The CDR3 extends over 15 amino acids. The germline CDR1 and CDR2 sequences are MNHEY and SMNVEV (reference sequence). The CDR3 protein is CATQAATGDLHGYTF. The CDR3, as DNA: TGTGCCACCCAGGCTGCGACAGGGGATCTTCATGGCTACACCTTC.

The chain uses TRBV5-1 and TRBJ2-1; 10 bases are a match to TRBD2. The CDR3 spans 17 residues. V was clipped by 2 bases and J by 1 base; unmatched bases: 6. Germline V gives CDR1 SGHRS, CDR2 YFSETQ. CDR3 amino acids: CASSLSLAGESYNEQFF. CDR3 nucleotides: TGCGCCAGCAGCTTATCGCTAGCGGGGGAATCCTACAATGAGCAGTTCTTC. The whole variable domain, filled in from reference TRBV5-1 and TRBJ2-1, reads KAGVTQTPRYLIKTRGQQVTLSCSPISGHRSVSWYQQTPGQGLQFLFEYFSETQRNKGNFPGRFSGRQFSNSRSEMNVSTLELGDSALYLCASSLSLAGESYNEQFFGPGTRLTVL.

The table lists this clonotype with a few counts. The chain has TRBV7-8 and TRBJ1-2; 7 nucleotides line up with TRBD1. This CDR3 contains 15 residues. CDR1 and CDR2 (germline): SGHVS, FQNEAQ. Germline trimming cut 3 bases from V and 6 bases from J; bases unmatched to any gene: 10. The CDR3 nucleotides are TGTGCCAGCAGCTTGGGACAGCGACGAAGGGATGGCTACACCTTC. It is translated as CASSLGQRRRDGYTF.

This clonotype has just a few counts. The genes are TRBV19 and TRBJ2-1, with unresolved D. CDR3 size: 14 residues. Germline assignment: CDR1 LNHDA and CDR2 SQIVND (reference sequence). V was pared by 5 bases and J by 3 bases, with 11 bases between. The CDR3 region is CASSPRRIYNEQFF. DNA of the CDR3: TGTGCCAGTAGTCCAAGACGGATCTACAATGAGCAGTTCTTC.

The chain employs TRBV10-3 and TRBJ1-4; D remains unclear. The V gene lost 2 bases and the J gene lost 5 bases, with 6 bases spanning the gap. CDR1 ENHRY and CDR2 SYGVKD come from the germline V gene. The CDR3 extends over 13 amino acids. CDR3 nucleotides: TGTGCCATCAGTGAGGGTGGAAATGAAAAACTGTTTTTT. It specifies CAISEGGNEKLFF.

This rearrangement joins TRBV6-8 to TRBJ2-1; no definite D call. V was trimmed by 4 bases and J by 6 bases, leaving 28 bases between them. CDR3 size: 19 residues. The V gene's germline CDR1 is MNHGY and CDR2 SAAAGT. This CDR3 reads CASSLHPGPPNLSPNEQFF. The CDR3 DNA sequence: TGTGCCAGCAGTTTGCATCCTGGACCCCCCAATCTTTCCCCCAATGAGCAGTTCTTC.

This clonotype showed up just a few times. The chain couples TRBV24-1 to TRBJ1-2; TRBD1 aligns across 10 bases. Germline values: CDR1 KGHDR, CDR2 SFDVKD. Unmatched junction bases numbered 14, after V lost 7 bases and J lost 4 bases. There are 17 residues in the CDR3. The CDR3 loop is CATRRPGTGARGYGYTF. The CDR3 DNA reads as TGTGCCACCAGACGACCCGGGACAGGGGCTAGGGGCTATGGCTACACCTTC.

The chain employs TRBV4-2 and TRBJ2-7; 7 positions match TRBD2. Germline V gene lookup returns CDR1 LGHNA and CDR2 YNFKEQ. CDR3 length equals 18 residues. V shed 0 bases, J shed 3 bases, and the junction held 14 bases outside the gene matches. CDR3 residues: CASSQEGLGRAPGYEQYF. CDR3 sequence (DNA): TGTGCCAGCAGCCAAGAGGGGCTGGGGAGGGCCCCGGGCTACGAGCAGTACTTC.

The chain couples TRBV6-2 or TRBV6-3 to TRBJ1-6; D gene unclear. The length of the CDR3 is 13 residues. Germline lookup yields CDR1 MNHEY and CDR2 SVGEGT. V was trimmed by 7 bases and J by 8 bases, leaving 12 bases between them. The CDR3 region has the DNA TGTGCCAGCACCCACGTACTCGATTCACCCCTCCACTTT. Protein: CASTHVLDSPLHF.

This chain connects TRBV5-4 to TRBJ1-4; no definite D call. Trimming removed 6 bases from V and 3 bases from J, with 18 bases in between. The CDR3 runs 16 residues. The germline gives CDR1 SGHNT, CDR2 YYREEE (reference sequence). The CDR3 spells CASTTNPLQANEKLFF. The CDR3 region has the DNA TGTGCCAGCACAACAAATCCCCTTCAGGCTAATGAAAAACTGTTTTTT.

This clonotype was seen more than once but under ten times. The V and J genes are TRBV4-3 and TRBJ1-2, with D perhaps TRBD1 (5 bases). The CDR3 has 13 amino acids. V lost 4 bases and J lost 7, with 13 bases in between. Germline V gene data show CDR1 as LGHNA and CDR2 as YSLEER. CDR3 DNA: TGCGCCAGCAGCCGAGACGGGGGGGGTGGCTACACCTTC. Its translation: CASSRDGGGGYTF.

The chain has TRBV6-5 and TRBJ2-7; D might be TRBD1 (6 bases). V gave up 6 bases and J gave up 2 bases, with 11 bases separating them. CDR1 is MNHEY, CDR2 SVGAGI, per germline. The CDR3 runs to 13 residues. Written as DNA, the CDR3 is TGTGCCAGCAGGGCCGGGACAACCTACGAGCAGTACTTC. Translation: CASRAGTTYEQYF.

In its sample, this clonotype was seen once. The CDR3 here is CASSLLFEGTGELFF. The CDR3 DNA reads TGTGCCAGCAGTTTACTCTTCGAGGGGACCGGGGAGCTGTTTTTT. V and J are TRBV27 and TRBJ2-2; the D gene could be TRBD1 or TRBD2 (5 bases each). V was clipped by 2 bases and J by 5 bases, with 12 bases between them. In germline, CDR1 is MNHEY, CDR2 SMNVEV (reference sequence). This CDR3 has 15 amino acids.

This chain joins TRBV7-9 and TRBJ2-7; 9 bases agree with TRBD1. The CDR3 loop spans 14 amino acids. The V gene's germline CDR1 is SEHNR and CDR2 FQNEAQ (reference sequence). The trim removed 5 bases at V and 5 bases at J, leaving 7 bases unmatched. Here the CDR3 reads CASSPRQGVNEQYF. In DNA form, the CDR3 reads TGTGCCAGCAGCCCTCGACAGGGGGTGAACGAGCAGTACTTC.

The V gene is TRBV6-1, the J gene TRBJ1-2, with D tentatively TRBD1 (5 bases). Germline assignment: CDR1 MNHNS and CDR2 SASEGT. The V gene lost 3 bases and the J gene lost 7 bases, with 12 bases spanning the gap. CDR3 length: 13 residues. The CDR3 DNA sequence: TGTGCCAGCAGTGACCCCCAGGGTGGTGGCTACACCTTC. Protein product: CASSDPQGGGYTF.

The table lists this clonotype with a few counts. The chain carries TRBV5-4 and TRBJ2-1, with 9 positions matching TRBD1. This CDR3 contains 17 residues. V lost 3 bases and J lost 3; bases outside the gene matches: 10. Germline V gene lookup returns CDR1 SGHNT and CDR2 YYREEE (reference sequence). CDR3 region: CASSWGGGDRDYNEQFF. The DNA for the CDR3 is TGTGCCAGCAGCTGGGGGGGAGGGGACAGGGACTACAATGAGCAGTTCTTC.

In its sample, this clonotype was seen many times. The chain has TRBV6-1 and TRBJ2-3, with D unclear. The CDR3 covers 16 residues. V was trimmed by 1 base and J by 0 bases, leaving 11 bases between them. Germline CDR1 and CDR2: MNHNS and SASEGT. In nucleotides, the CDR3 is TGTGCCAGCAGTGAAGAGGCGGTTAGTAGCACAGATACGCAGTATTTT. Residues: CASSEEAVSSTDTQYF.

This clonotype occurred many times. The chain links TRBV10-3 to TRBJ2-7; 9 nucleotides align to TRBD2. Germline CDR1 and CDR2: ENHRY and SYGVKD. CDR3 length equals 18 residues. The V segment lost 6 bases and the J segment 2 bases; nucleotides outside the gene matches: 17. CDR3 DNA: TGTGCCATCAGCCTCTCGGAAGGAGTAGCGGGGGAAACCTACGAGCAGTACTTC. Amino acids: CAISLSEGVAGETYEQYF.

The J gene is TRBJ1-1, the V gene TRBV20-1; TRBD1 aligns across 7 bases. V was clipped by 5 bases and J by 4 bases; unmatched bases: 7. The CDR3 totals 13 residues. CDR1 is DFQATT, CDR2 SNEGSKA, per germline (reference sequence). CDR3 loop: CSAGSQGFTEAFF. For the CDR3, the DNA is TGCAGTGCTGGATCACAGGGGTTCACTGAAGCTTTCTTT.

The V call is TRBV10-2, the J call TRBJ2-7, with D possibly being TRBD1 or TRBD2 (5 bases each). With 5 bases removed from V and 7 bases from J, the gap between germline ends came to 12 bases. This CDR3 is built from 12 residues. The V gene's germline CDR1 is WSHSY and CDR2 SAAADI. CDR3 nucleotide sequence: TGCGCCAGCAGTAATTGGGGGAAGGAGCAGTACTTC. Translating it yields CASSNWGKEQYF.

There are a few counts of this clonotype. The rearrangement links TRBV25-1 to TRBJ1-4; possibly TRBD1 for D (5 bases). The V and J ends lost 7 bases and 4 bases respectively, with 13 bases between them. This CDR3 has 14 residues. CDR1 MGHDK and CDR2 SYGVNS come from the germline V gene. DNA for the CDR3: TGTGCCAGCACCCTCGGGGGGATTAATGAAAAACTGTTTTTT. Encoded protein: CASTLGGINEKLFF.

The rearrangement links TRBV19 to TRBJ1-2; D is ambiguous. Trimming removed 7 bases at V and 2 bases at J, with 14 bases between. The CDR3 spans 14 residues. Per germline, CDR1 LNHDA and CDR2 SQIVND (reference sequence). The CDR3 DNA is TGTGCCAGTATAGAGCCCGGCGGGAACTATGGCTACACCTTC. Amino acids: CASIEPGGNYGYTF. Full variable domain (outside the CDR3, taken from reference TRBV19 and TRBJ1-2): DGGITQSPKYLFRKEGQNVTLSCEQNLNHDAMYWYRQDPGQGLRLIYYSQIVNDFQKGDIAEGYSVSREKKESFPLTVTSAQKNPTAFYLCASIEPGGNYGYTFGSGTRLTVV.

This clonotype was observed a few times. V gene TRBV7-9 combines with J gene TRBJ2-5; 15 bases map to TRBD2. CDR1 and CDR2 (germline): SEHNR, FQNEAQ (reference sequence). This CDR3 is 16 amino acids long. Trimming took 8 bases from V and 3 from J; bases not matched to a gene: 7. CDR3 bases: TGTGCCAGCGGGACTAGCGGGGGGCCGAAAAAAGAGACCCAGTACTTC. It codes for CASGTSGGPKKETQYF.

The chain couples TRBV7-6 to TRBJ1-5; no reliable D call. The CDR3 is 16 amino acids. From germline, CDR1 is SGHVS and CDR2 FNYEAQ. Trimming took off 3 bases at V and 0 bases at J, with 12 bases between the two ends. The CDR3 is CASSFEGTYSNQPQHF. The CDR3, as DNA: TGTGCCAGCAGCTTCGAGGGAACCTATAGCAATCAGCCCCAGCATTTT.